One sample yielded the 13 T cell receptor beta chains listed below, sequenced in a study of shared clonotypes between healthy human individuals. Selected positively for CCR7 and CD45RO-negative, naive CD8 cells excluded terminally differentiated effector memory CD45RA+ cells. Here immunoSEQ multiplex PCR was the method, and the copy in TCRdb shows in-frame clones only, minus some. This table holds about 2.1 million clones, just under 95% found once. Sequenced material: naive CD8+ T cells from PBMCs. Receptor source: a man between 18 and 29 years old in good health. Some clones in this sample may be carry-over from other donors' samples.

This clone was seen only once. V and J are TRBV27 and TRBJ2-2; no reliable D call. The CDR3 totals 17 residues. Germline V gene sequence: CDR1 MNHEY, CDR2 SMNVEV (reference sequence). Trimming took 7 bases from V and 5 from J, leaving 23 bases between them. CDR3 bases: TGTGCCAGCACGGCGGCGGAGCGAATCGTGGGTACCGGGGAGCTGTTTTTT. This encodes CASTAAERIVGTGELFF.

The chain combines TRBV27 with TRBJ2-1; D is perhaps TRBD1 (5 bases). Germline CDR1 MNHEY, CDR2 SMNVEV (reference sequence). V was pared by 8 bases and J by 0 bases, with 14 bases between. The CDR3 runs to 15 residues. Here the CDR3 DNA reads TGTGCCAGCCGCACCCGGCAGGGCTCCTACAATGAGCAGTTCTTC. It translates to CASRTRQGSYNEQFF.

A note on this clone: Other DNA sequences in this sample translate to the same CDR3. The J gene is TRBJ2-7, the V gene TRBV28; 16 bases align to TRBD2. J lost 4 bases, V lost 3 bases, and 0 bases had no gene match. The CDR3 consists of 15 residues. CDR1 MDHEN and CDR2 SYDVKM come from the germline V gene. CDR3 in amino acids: CASSLGLAGGYEQYF. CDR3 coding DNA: TGTGCCAGCAGTTTGGGACTAGCGGGAGGGTACGAGCAGTACTTC.

CDR3 in amino acids: CASSLGVGRPYEQYF. The CDR3 DNA sequence: TGTGCCAGCAGTTTGGGTGTGGGGCGGCCTTACGAGCAGTACTTC. The gene calls are TRBV11-2 and TRBJ2-5, with D possibly being TRBD1 (5 bases). The DNA end lines up better with TRBJ2-7; the J call may be wrong. The CDR3 runs 15 residues. Germline V gene lookup returns CDR1 SGHAT and CDR2 FQNNGV.

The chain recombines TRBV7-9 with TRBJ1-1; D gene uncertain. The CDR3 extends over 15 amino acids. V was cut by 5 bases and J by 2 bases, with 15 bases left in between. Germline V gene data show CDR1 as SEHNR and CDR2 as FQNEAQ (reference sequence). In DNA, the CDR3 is TGTGCCAGCAGCGCACCGGTGGAGACCAACACTGAAGCTTTCTTT. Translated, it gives CASSAPVETNTEAFF.

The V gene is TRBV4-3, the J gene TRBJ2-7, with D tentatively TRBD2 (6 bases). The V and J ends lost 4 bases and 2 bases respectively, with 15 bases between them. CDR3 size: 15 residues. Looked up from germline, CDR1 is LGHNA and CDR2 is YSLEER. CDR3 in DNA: TGCGCCAGCAGCCCGGGGCTAGCGAGCACCTACGAGCAGTACTTC. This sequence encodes CASSPGLASTYEQYF.

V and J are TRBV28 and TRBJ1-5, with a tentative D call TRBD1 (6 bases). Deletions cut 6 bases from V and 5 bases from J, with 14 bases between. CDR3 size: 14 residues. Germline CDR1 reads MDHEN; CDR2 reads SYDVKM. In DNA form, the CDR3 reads TGTGCCAGCAGCCTCGGACAGCTCCATCAGCCCCAGCATTTT. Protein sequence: CASSLGQLHQPQHF. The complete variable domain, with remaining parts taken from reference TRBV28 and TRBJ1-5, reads DVKVTQSSRYLVKRTGEKVFLECVQDMDHENMFWYRQDPGLGLRLIYFSYDVKMKEKGDIPEGYSVSREKKERFSLILESASTNQTSMYLCASSLGQLHQPQHFGDGTRLSIL.

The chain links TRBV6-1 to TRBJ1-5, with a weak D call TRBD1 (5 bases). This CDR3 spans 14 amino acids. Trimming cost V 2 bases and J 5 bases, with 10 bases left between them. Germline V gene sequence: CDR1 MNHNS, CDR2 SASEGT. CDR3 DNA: TGTGCCAGCAGTGAAAGGGGACTCCATCAGCCCCAGCATTTT. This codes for CASSERGLHQPQHF.

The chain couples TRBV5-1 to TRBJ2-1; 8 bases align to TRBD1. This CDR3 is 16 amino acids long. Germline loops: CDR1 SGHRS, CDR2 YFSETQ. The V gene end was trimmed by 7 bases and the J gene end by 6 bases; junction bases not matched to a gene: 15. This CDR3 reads CASSLGVTGVINEQFF. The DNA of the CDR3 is TGCGCCAGCTCCCTAGGGGTGACAGGGGTTATCAATGAGCAGTTCTTC.

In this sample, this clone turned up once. The CDR3 spells CASSLNLVVEQYF. The CDR3 DNA is TGTGCCAGCAGTTTAAATTTAGTGGTAGAGCAGTACTTC. The chain couples TRBV27 to TRBJ2-7; no reliable D call. CDR1 and CDR2 (germline): MNHEY, SMNVEV (reference sequence). Trimming shortened V by 2 bases and J by 7 bases, and 12 bases separated the two germline ends. The CDR3 extends over 13 amino acids.

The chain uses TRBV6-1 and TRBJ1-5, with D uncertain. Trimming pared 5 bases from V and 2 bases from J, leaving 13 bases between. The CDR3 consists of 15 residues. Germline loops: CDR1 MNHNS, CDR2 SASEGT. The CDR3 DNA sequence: TGTGCCAGCAGTATTACACTGGCCCGCAATCAGCCCCAGCATTTT. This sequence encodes CASSITLARNQPQHF.

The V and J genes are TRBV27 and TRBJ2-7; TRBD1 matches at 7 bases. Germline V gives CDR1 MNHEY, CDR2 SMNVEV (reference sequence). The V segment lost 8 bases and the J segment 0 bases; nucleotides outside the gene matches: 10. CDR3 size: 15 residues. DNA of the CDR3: TGTGCCAGCGGACCAACGGGACAGCACTCCTACGAGCAGTACTTC. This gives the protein CASGPTGQHSYEQYF.

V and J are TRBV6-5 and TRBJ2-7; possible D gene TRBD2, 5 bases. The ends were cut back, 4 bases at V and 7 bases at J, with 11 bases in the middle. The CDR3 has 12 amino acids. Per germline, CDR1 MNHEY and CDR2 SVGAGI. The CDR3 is CASSWGDGEQYF. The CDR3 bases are TGTGCCAGCAGTTGGGGAGACGGAGAGCAGTACTTC.